Following are 25 T cell receptor beta chains from one sample sequenced in a study of metastatic and nonmetastatic thyroid tumors. Nobody among the patients had been given any treatment before thyroid surgery. Through MiXCR, TCRdb re-clonotyped the PCR reads. The sample has under 30,000 clones, more than 20% seen once. The specimen was blood. The receptor set was obtained from a male donor with papillary thyroid cancer or a benign thyroid nodule (not recorded which). Some clones in this sample may be carry-over from other donors' samples.

This rearrangement joins TRBV12-3 or TRBV12-4 to TRBJ2-7; TRBD1 is a possible D gene (6 bases). Trimming removed 1 base at V and 10 bases at J, with 14 bases between. This CDR3 has 13 amino acids. The DNA of the CDR3 is TGTGCCAGCAGTTTAGGCCTGGGGGCCTATCAGTACTTC. It specifies CASSLGLGAYQYF.

This clone was observed many times. The chain couples TRBV7-8 to TRBJ1-1, with unresolved D. The germline V and J ends were trimmed by 5 bases and 3 bases, with 13 bases remaining between them. The CDR3 is 14 amino acids. The germline gives CDR1 SGHVS, CDR2 FQNEAQ. Here the CDR3 reads CASSQLAFDTEAFF. In DNA form, the CDR3 reads TGTGCCAGCAGCCAGCTGGCGTTTGACACTGAAGCTTTCTTT.

At least ten counts were recorded for this clone. The chain combines TRBV7-9 with TRBJ1-4, with TRBD1 as a possible D gene (6 bases). Looked up from germline, CDR1 is SEHNR and CDR2 is FQNEAQ (reference sequence). V was cut by 2 bases and J by 7 bases, with 20 bases left in between. The CDR3 is 17 residues long. The CDR3 sequence: CASSLMNRDVFGEKLFF. In nucleotides, the CDR3 is TGTGCCAGCAGCTTAATGAACAGGGACGTGTTTGGTGAAAAACTGTTTTTT.

This clone was recorded many times. V and J are TRBV2 and TRBJ1-2; D is undetermined. Germline CDR1 and CDR2: SNHLY and FYNNEI. CDR3 length: 13 residues. Trimming left V 2 bases short and J 6 bases short, with 10 bases between. The CDR3 sequence is CASSESPENGYTF. The DNA of the CDR3 is TGTGCCAGCAGTGAAAGCCCAGAAAATGGCTACACCTTC.

In regard to this clone: Compared with germline, one end of the junction differs, possibly owing to a read error. The chain employs TRBV5-1 and TRBJ1-5; 7 bases map to TRBD1. CDR1 is SGHRS and CDR2 is YFSETQ in the germline V gene. The CDR3 is 16 amino acids. CDR3 DNA sequence: TGCGCCATCAGCCCAGGCGACAGGGAGAGCAATCAGCCCCAGCATTTT. Residues: CAISPGDRESNQPQHF. Combining the CDR3 with reference TRBV5-1 and TRBJ1-5 gives the whole variable domain KAGVTQTPRYLIKTRGQQVTLSCSPISGHRSVSWYQQTPGQGLQFLFEYFSETQRNKGNFPGRFSGRQFSNSRSEMNVSTLELGDSALYLCAISPGDRESNQPQHFGDGTRLSIL.

This clone was counted many times. The chain has TRBV6-5 and TRBJ2-1, with 9 bases that match TRBD2. Losses at the gene ends were 2 bases for V and 4 bases for J; bases not matched to a gene: 3. The CDR3 runs to 15 residues. The germline V gene has CDR1 MNHEY and CDR2 SVGAGI. The CDR3 nucleotides are TGTGCCAGCAGTTACGATAGCGGGGGTTACAATGAGCAGTTCTTC. Translated, it gives CASSYDSGGYNEQFF.

As regards this clone: The final CDR3 position lacks the conserved phenylalanine or tryptophan, pointing to a likely read error. J is TRBJ2-5 and V is TRBV6-5, with a possible D match to TRBD1 (6 bases). This CDR3 spans 15 amino acids. V lost 6 bases, J lost 5 bases, and 19 bases lay in between. Germline-derived CDR1 and CDR2 are MNHEY and SVGAGI. The CDR3 nucleotides are TGTGCCAGCAGATACGCAGGGGATATTCGGGAGACCCAGTACTAC. Its protein is CASRYAGDIRETQYY.

The sample holds many counts of this clone. This sequence joins TRBV3-1 and TRBJ2-7, with 7 bases that match TRBD1. The V segment lost 0 bases and the J segment 1 base; nucleotides outside the gene matches: 9. The length of the CDR3 is 17 residues. In germline, CDR1 is LGHDT, CDR2 YNNKEL (reference sequence). The CDR3 bases are TGTGCCAGCAGCCAAGATAAGTTCGGGACAGCTTCCTACGAGCAGTACTTC. It is translated as CASSQDKFGTASYEQYF.

This clone showed up just a few times. The genes are TRBV6-1 and TRBJ2-2; possibly TRBD2 for D (5 bases). Germline V gives CDR1 MNHNS, CDR2 SASEGT. The CDR3 is made up of 12 amino acids. The V end lost 10 bases, the J end lost 1 base, and 7 bases lay between the germline ends. CDR3 amino acids: CATEGNTGELFF. The DNA of the CDR3 is TGTGCCACCGAGGGGAACACCGGGGAGCTGTTTTTT.

In its sample, this clone was seen many times. With a much larger clone just one base away, this may be a read error. Distinct nucleotide sequences in the sample also encode this CDR3. This sequence joins TRBV20-1 and TRBJ1-2, with 12 nucleotides matching TRBD1. The CDR3 consists of 16 residues. With V trimmed by 4 bases and J by 7 bases, 13 bases remained unmatched. CDR1 DFQATT and CDR2 SNEGSKA come from the germline V gene (reference sequence). The CDR3 DNA sequence: TGCAGTGCTACCCACGGAGGGACAGGGGGCTCTGGTGGCTACACCTTC. Encoded protein: CSATHGGTGGSGGYTF.

This clone is classed as medium-sized (0.01 to 0.1%). The chain recombines TRBV4-1 with TRBJ2-3, with 9 nucleotides matching TRBD1. This CDR3 comprises 16 residues. Per germline, CDR1 MGHRA and CDR2 YSYEKL. With V trimmed by 4 bases and J by 2 bases, 7 bases remained unmatched. The CDR3 protein is CASSLRTGVFTDTQYF. CDR3 nucleotides: TGCGCCAGCAGCCTCCGGACAGGGGTTTTCACAGATACGCAGTATTTT.

The J gene is TRBJ1-1, the V gene TRBV11-2; tentatively, D is TRBD1 (5 bases). V lost 3 bases and J 6 bases, leaving 17 bases between the germline ends. CDR1 is SGHAT and CDR2 is FQNNGV in the germline V gene. The CDR3 has 15 residues. The CDR3 coding sequence is TGTGCCAGCAGCTTCAGAACAGGACCTAGCTCTGAAGCTTTCTTT. Its protein is CASSFRTGPSSEAFF.

This clone was seen repeatedly, ten times or more. V usage is TRBV7-9 and J usage is TRBJ1-2; D not resolved. This CDR3 spans 15 amino acids. V was shortened by 2 bases and J by 1 base, with 11 bases between the two germline ends. Germline values: CDR1 SEHNR, CDR2 FQNEAQ (reference sequence). The CDR3 coding sequence is TGTGCCAGCAGCTTACCAGTGGGCAGTAACTATGGCTACACCTTC. It is translated as CASSLPVGSNYGYTF. Full variable domain (rest looked up from reference TRBV7-9 and TRBJ1-2): DTGVSQNPRHKITKRGQNVTFRCDPISEHNRLYWYRQTLGQGPEFLTYFQNEAQLEKSRLLSDRFSAERPKGSFSTLEIQRTEQGDSAMYLCASSLPVGSNYGYTFGSGTRLTVV.

In its sample, this clone was seen many times. The chain couples TRBV5-6 to TRBJ1-5; D unclear. The ends were cut back, 1 base at V and 4 bases at J, with 18 bases in the middle. The CDR3 consists of 17 residues. Looked up from germline, CDR1 is SGHDT and CDR2 is YYEEEE. As DNA, the CDR3 is TGTGCCAGCAGCTTGAGCCCTCACTCGGCTATAAATCAGCCCCAGCATTTT. Its protein is CASSLSPHSAINQPQHF.

This clone was counted ten times or more. The chain is built from TRBV11-1 and TRBJ2-2; 7 bases align to TRBD1. The V segment lost 6 bases and the J segment 0 bases; nucleotides outside the gene matches: 7. Germline loops: CDR1 SGHAT, CDR2 FQDESV (reference sequence). The CDR3 is 16 residues long. The CDR3 region has the DNA TGTGCCAGCAGTTCAACCGGGACAGCGAACACCGGGGAGCTGTTTTTT. This translates into CASSSTGTANTGELFF.

In this sample, this clone turned up many times. The chain carries TRBV29-1 and TRBJ2-7; the match to TRBD2 covers 7 bases. V was clipped by 1 base and J by 3 bases; unmatched bases: 6. The CDR3 runs to 14 residues. In germline, CDR1 is SQVTM, CDR2 ANQGSEA. CDR3 loop: CSVEAAGVGYEQYF. CDR3 in DNA: TGCAGCGTTGAAGCGGCGGGAGTAGGCTACGAGCAGTACTTC.

This clone was picked up many times. The chain couples TRBV11-2 to TRBJ2-1, with 13 bases that match TRBD2. From germline, CDR1 is SGHAT and CDR2 FQNNGV. The CDR3 is made up of 18 amino acids. The V and J ends lost 2 bases and 10 bases, in that order; junction bases with no gene match: 14. The CDR3 loop is CASSLHGTSGTGGNEQFF. Written as DNA, the CDR3 is TGTGCCAGCAGCTTACATGGGACTAGCGGGACCGGTGGGAACGAGCAGTTCTTC.

The CDR3 here is CASSLVPGQTNTIYF. The DNA for the CDR3 is TGTGCCAGCAGTCTAGTACCGGGACAGACAAACACCATATATTTT. V usage is TRBV6-1 and J usage is TRBJ1-3, with TRBD1 identical over 7 bases. Per germline, CDR1 MNHNS and CDR2 SASEGT. CDR3 length equals 15 residues. V shed 5 bases, J shed 6 bases, and the junction held 10 bases outside the gene matches.

This clone was seen many times. V and J are TRBV2 and TRBJ1-1, with unresolved D. The germline V and J ends were trimmed by 9 bases and 7 bases, with 12 bases remaining between them. CDR1 is SNHLY, CDR2 FYNNEI, per germline. This CDR3 region has 11 residues. The CDR3 loop is CASGSGDEAFF. The CDR3, as DNA: TGTGCCAGTGGGAGCGGGGATGAAGCTTTCTTT. Together with reference TRBV2 and TRBJ1-1, the CDR3 gives the full variable domain: EPEVTQTPSHQVTQMGQEVILRCVPISNHLYFYWYRQILGQKVEFLVSFYNNEISEKSEIFDDQFSVERPDGSNFTLKIRSTKLEDSAMYFCASGSGDEAFFGQGTRLTVV.

This clone occurred many times. The genes are TRBV19 and TRBJ1-1; D is undetermined. The CDR3 consists of 17 residues. CDR1 and CDR2 from the germline V gene are LNHDA and SQIVND (reference sequence). The V end lost 6 bases, the J end lost 0 bases, and 20 bases lay between the germline ends. The CDR3 nucleotides read TGTGCCAGTAGCCCCCCTCCCATGGTGGGATTGAACACTGAAGCTTTCTTT. The encoded protein is CASSPPPMVGLNTEAFF.

This clone was seen a handful of times. Written as DNA, the CDR3 is TGTGCCAGCGGTTACGGGACAGAAGCTGAAGCTTTCTTT. It encodes CASGYGTEAEAFF. This rearrangement joins TRBV25-1 to TRBJ1-1, with 7 bases identical to TRBD1. V lost 8 bases, J lost 6 bases, and 9 bases stayed unmatched. Germline V gene data show CDR1 as MGHDK and CDR2 as SYGVNS. The CDR3 spans 13 residues.

This clone was detected many times. The chain joins TRBV6-2 or TRBV6-3 to TRBJ1-5; D is unresolved. CDR3 size: 15 residues. Trimming left V 6 bases short and J 0 bases short, with 12 bases between. Germline V gene data show CDR1 as MNHEY and CDR2 as SVGEGT. The CDR3, as DNA: TGTGCCAGCAGCGACGCCAGCCATAGCAATCAGCCCCAGCATTTT. Translation gives CASSDASHSNQPQHF.

This clone was observed many times. The V and J genes are TRBV29-1 and TRBJ2-7, with unresolved D. This CDR3 comprises 10 residues. The V end was cut by 4 bases, the J end by 2 bases, with 3 bases between. The V gene's germline CDR1 is SQVTM and CDR2 ANQGSEA. The DNA for the CDR3 is TGCAGCGTTGGAGCCTACGAGCAGTACTTC. Translating it yields CSVGAYEQYF.

This clone was seen repeatedly, ten times or more. The J gene is TRBJ2-3, the V gene TRBV12-5, with 11 bases matching TRBD2. The CDR3 runs 15 residues. The ends lost 7 bases at V and 5 bases at J; junction bases unmatched: 8. CDR1 is LGHNT and CDR2 is FRNRAP in the germline V gene. The CDR3: CASALSGRAVDTQYF. The CDR3 DNA sequence: TGTGCTAGTGCCCTTAGCGGGAGGGCCGTAGATACGCAGTATTTT.

The table lists this clone with many counts. Other DNA sequences in the sample encode the same CDR3. The chain employs TRBV29-1 and TRBJ1-5; tentative D call: TRBD1 (5 bases). This CDR3 has 13 amino acids. The germline gives CDR1 SQVTM, CDR2 ANQGSEA. The V and J ends lost 6 bases and 5 bases respectively, with 14 bases between them. The CDR3 coding sequence is TGCAGCGTCCGCATCCAGGGAGATCAGCCCCAGCATTTT. It codes for CSVRIQGDQPQHF.